These 20 T cell receptor beta chains originate from one sample sequenced in a study of blood T cells in healthy people across ages. Sample-barcoded 5' priming and a J-beta primer mix drove a second PCR of 7 to 11 cycles. TCRdb re-derived calls from the 5' RACE reads in MiXCR, one entry per CDR3 protein. The sample shows 1.5 million to 2 million distinct CDR3 sequences, under 30% of them seen only once. Sequencing input: blood. These TCRs come from a woman aged 30 to 39 in good health.

J is TRBJ1-2 and V is TRBV20-1, with D uncertain. In germline, CDR1 is DFQATT, CDR2 SNEGSKA (reference sequence). The V end lost 4 bases, the J end lost 8 bases, and 20 bases lay between the germline ends. CDR3 length: 14 residues. CDR3 nucleotide sequence: TGCAGTGCTACGCCGGCTAAACTACACCGGGGCTACACCTTC. Translation gives CSATPAKLHRGYTF.

V usage is TRBV6-2 or TRBV6-3 and J usage is TRBJ2-5; 8 nucleotides align to TRBD2. The V segment lost 0 bases and the J segment 5 bases; nucleotides outside the gene matches: 14. From germline, CDR1 is MNHEY and CDR2 SVGEGT. The CDR3 spans 18 residues. CDR3 region: CASSYSTAASGSAETQYF. The DNA of the CDR3 is TGTGCCAGCAGTTACTCGACGGCGGCTAGCGGGTCTGCGGAGACCCAGTACTTC.

Many counts were recorded for this clonotype. The junction differs from germline at one of its ends, possibly a read error. V and J are TRBV5-1 and TRBJ2-7, with TRBD1 matching over 7 bases. CDR3 length: 14 amino acids. The germline V gene has CDR1 SGHRS and CDR2 YFSETQ. CDR3 amino acids: CAISLTGQESEQYF. CDR3 nucleotides: TGCGCCATCAGCTTGACCGGACAGGAATCCGAGCAGTACTTC.

Note on this clonotype: It may be a read error: a sequence one base away is much more abundant. The chain has TRBV12-3 or TRBV12-4 and TRBJ2-4; unclear D gene. Trimming removed 4 bases from V and 13 bases from J, with 17 bases in between. The CDR3 runs 13 residues. The CDR3 DNA reads as TGTGCCAGCAGTTGGAGAAGCTACAATGAGCAGTACTTC. It translates to CASSWRSYNEQYF.

CDR3 loop: CASSLALPSGSIDTGELFF. The CDR3 region has the DNA TGTGCCAGCAGCTTAGCATTGCCTAGCGGGAGTATAGACACCGGGGAGCTGTTTTTT. The genes are TRBV7-6 and TRBJ2-2, with 10 bases identical to TRBD2. Trimming removed 0 bases from V and 3 bases from J; junction bases left unmatched: 10. Per the germline V gene, CDR1 is SGHVS and CDR2 is FNYEAQ. There are 19 residues in the CDR3.

The chain's CDR3 is CASSEPPQIRVVGEKLFF. The CDR3 DNA reads TGTGCCAGCAGTGAGCCCCCCCAAATCAGGGTCGTCGGTGAAAAACTGTTTTTT. This chain uses TRBV6-4 with TRBJ1-4; TRBD1 might be the D (5 bases). This CDR3 region has 18 residues. Per the germline V gene, CDR1 is MRHNA and CDR2 is SNTAGT. Deletions cut 3 bases from V and 7 bases from J, with 24 bases between.

The V call is TRBV11-3, the J call TRBJ1-1; D unclear. CDR1 is SGHNT, CDR2 YENEEA, per germline. With 8 bases removed from V and 8 bases from J, the gap between germline ends came to 9 bases. This CDR3 spans 10 amino acids. CDR3 DNA: TGTGCCAGCCTTGCCGAGGAAGCTTTCTTT. Its protein is CASLAEEAFF.

This clonotype was recorded a few times. The chain employs TRBV12-3 or TRBV12-4 and TRBJ2-4, with 7 bases matching TRBD2. The CDR3 sequence is 15 residues long. The V gene end was trimmed by 5 bases and the J gene end by 0 bases; junction bases not matched to a gene: 4. In DNA form, the CDR3 reads TGTGCCAGCAGTCCGACTAGCAGAGCCAAAAACATTCAGTACTTC. It is translated as CASSPTSRAKNIQYF.

This clonotype was detected only a few times. The CDR3 spells CASSLPAGGASSTDTQYF. For the CDR3, the DNA is TGTGCCAGCAGCTTACCAGCGGGAGGAGCTTCTAGCACAGATACGCAGTATTTT. The V and J genes are TRBV7-9 and TRBJ2-3; 9 bases line up with TRBD2. CDR1 is SEHNR, CDR2 FQNEAQ, per germline (reference sequence). V lost 2 bases to trimming and J lost 0 bases; unmatched junction nucleotides: 9. This CDR3 is 18 amino acids long.

This clonotype was picked up a small number of times. The V and J genes are TRBV27 and TRBJ1-3; possibly TRBD1 for D (5 bases). This CDR3 spans 15 amino acids. Per germline, CDR1 MNHEY and CDR2 SMNVEV (reference sequence). V dropped 6 bases and J dropped 9 bases, with 21 bases sitting between them. Here the CDR3 reads CASSARGAKVGTIYF. The CDR3 DNA reads TGTGCCAGCAGCGCGAGGGGCGCCAAGGTTGGCACCATATATTTT.

As to this clonotype: At one end, the junction sequence differs from germline, possibly due to a read error. The chain recombines TRBV4-3 with TRBJ2-1, with 12 bases lining up with TRBD2. The length of the CDR3 is 16 residues. CDR1 and CDR2 (germline): LGHNA, YSLEER. The CDR3 is CASSPGQTSGSNGQFF. The CDR3, as DNA: TGCGCCAGCAGCCCCGGCCAGACTAGCGGGAGTAATGGGCAGTTCTTC.

J is TRBJ2-1 and V is TRBV19; TRBD1 aligns across 7 bases. Germline CDR1 reads LNHDA; CDR2 reads SQIVND (reference sequence). The CDR3 runs to 14 residues. V shed 6 bases and J 6 bases; nucleotides not matched to a gene: 8. CDR3 residues: CASRPDRVGNEQFF. DNA for the CDR3: TGTGCCAGTAGGCCTGACAGGGTGGGCAATGAGCAGTTCTTC.

In this sample, this clonotype turned up a few times. This chain uses TRBV6-2 or TRBV6-3 with TRBJ2-6, with D possibly TRBD1 on 7 matching bases. V gave up 10 bases and J gave up 0 bases, with 13 bases separating them. Germline V CDR1 and CDR2: MNHEY, SVGEGT. The CDR3 contains 15 residues. CDR3 sequence reads: CATRQGGSGANVLTF. In DNA, the CDR3 is TGTGCCACGCGACAGGGAGGCTCTGGGGCCAACGTCCTGACTTTC.

Remarks on this clonotype: Relative to the germline gene, one junction end is altered; a read error may explain this. The chain has TRBV6-5 and TRBJ1-2; 10 bases fit TRBD1. This CDR3 has 16 amino acids. CDR1 is MNHEY and CDR2 is SVGAGI in the germline V gene. In DNA form, the CDR3 reads TGTGCCCGCAGTTACGACAGGGGGCGAGGAGGAGATGGCTACACCTTC. Encoded protein: CARSYDRGRGGDGYTF.

This clonotype was detected ten times or more. The chain has TRBV10-3 and TRBJ2-7, with TRBD2 identical over 8 bases. The CDR3 covers 15 residues. Per the germline V gene, CDR1 is ENHRY and CDR2 is SYGVKD. The V segment lost 6 bases and the J segment 0 bases; nucleotides outside the gene matches: 7. The CDR3 DNA reads TGTGCCATCAGGAATAGCGGGGAGGGCTCCTACGAGCAGTACTTC. It encodes CAIRNSGEGSYEQYF.

This chain joins TRBV5-5 and TRBJ2-5; the D gene could be TRBD1 or TRBD2 (5 bases each). The CDR3 runs to 14 residues. From germline, CDR1 is SGHKS and CDR2 YYEKEE (reference sequence). Trimming cost V 4 bases and J 11 bases, with 21 bases left between them. The CDR3 DNA sequence: TGTGCCAGCAGCGCCGGGACCCCAAGATGGGAGCAGTACTTC. Residues: CASSAGTPRWEQYF.

Turning to this clonotype: At one end, the junction sequence differs from germline, possibly due to a read error. The CDR3 loop is CASSLWTGPPNTRELFF. The CDR3 DNA reads TGCGCCAGCAGCTTGTGGACAGGGCCTCCGAACACCAGGGAGCTGTTTTTT. The chain couples TRBV5-1 to TRBJ2-2; 8 bases agree with TRBD1. Looked up from germline, CDR1 is SGHRS and CDR2 is YFSETQ. The CDR3 runs to 17 residues.

As for this clonotype: A much bigger clone sits one base away, suggesting this may be a read error. Here the CDR3 omits its conserved ending phenylalanine or tryptophan, so a read error is the likely source. The rearrangement uses TRBV29-1 and TRBJ2-5; D call uncertain. V lost 6 bases and J lost 4, with 15 bases in between. The CDR3 extends over 13 amino acids. The germline V gene has CDR1 SQVTM and CDR2 ANQGSEA. The CDR3 spells CSVGRDTGETQYV. CDR3 DNA: TGCAGCGTCGGCAGAGACACGGGAGAGACCCAGTACGTC.

This clonotype was observed many times. The chain links TRBV5-1 to TRBJ2-6, with a tentative D call TRBD1 (5 bases). Between the trimmed V and J ends, which lost 0 bases and 0 bases, there was a span of 10 bases. The CDR3 runs 17 residues. Per germline, CDR1 SGHRS and CDR2 YFSETQ. The CDR3: CASSLGQPISGANVLTF. CDR3 DNA sequence: TGCGCCAGCAGCTTGGGACAGCCGATCTCTGGGGCCAACGTCCTGACTTTC.

On this clonotype: A read error may account for a junction end that differs from germline. The chain employs TRBV2 and TRBJ2-2, with TRBD1 matching over 8 bases. The CDR3 sequence is 14 residues long. Germline lookup yields CDR1 SNHLY and CDR2 FYNNEI. The CDR3 is CASSDDRGTGDLFF. DNA for the CDR3: TGTGCCAGCAGTGATGACAGGGGAACCGGGGATCTGTTTTTT.